This T cell receptor (beta chain) was documented in a study of blood T cells in healthy people across ages. Across the study: Capture by template switching was about one barcoded beta molecule per two T cells. Study results and caveats: TCR beta diversity per million T cells fell roughly linearly with age.

The authors ran a second PCR of 7 to 11 cycles using a sample-barcoded 5' primer and a J-beta primer mix. MiXCR was run by TCRdb on the 5' RACE reads, yielding one entry per CDR3 protein. The top ten hold 25% to 35% of the sample, which has fewer than 900,000 distinct CDR3 sequences, approximately 50% seen once. This clonotype was observed a handful of times. What it recognizes is unknown. Trimming cost V 1 base and J 3 bases, with 5 bases left between them. The CDR3 has 12 residues. The germline V gene encodes CDR1 SQVTM and CDR2 ANQGSEA. The rearrangement joins TRBV29-1 to TRBJ2-3; D is ambiguous. The clonotype comes from a woman aged 60-75 years in good health. The sequencing sample was made of blood. The CDR3 loop reads CSVEVPTDTQYF. Written as DNA, the CDR3 is TGCAGCGTTGAAGTCCCAACAGATACGCAGTATTTT.